This T cell receptor beta chain was identified in a study of T cell responses to AZD1222 COVID-19 vaccine. About the research overall: Timing groups of about 4 and about 12 weeks for second doses were pooled.

Per the germline V gene, CDR1 is SGHVT and CDR2 is SQSDAQ. The CDR3 spans 14 residues. Trimming cost V 5 bases and J 5 bases, with 16 bases left between them. Study results and caveats: Unmutated variant regions reportedly attract nearly half of all spike-specific TCRs. CD4 TCRs linked to vaccination spanned spike, dominating at 160-218 and 743-854. Donors in the cohort were predominantly white British and more often female, and clonal diversity was possibly underestimated.

A note on this clone: Its antigen is currently unknown.

The table came from immunoSEQ multiplex PCR; TCRdb's copy has only in-frame clones and leaves some out. In the table there are under 80,000 clones, around 80% of which are singletons. The input for sequencing was peripheral blood, taken on day 0 of AZD1222 vaccination. This clonotype was sampled from an adult in good health. The J gene is TRBJ2-7, the V gene TRBV7-4; either TRBD1 or TRBD2 may supply D (5 bases each). DNA for the CDR3: TGTGCCAGCAGCCCCCAAAGTTGGGGGAACGAGCAGTACTTC. It specifies CASSPQSWGNEQYF.